This entry lists 13 T cell receptor beta chains sequenced from one sample in a study of shared clonotypes between healthy human individuals. Repertoires were generated with immunoSEQ multiplex PCR, while TCRdb's copy carries only in-frame clones and drops some. The sample has roughly 1,500,000 clones; 95% to 99% are singletons. Sequenced material: naive CD4+ T cells sorted from blood. Subset meaning: CD45RA+ positively selected. The receptors were gathered from a man aged 30 to 39 in good health.

The gene calls are TRBV20-1 and TRBJ2-1; the D is unclear. Trimming took 4 bases from V and 7 from J, leaving 8 bases between them. The CDR3 sequence is 11 residues long. Germline CDR1 is DFQATT and CDR2 is SNEGSKA (reference sequence). DNA of the CDR3: TGCAGTGCTATCATGCAGAATGAGCAGTTCTTC. This translates into CSAIMQNEQFF.

This chain uses TRBV7-8 with TRBJ1-1, with D hard to call. The germline V and J ends were trimmed by 5 bases and 0 bases, with 7 bases remaining between them. Per the germline V gene, CDR1 is SGHVS and CDR2 is FQNEAQ. The CDR3 consists of 13 residues. CDR3 protein: CASSRHMNTEAFF. The CDR3 region has the DNA TGTGCCAGCAGCCGGCATATGAACACTGAAGCTTTCTTT.

CDR3 in DNA: TGTGCCAGCAGTTTAGGTAGGGGAATATATGGCTACACCTTC. Protein product: CASSLGRGIYGYTF. The chain links TRBV28 to TRBJ1-2, with a tentative D call TRBD1 (5 bases). Germline assignment: CDR1 MDHEN and CDR2 SYDVKM. V shed 2 bases and J shed 5 bases, with 12 bases lying between them. This CDR3 is built from 14 residues.

The CDR3 loop is CASSAREGNQPQHF. CDR3 bases: TGTGCCAGCAGTGCCAGGGAAGGCAATCAGCCCCAGCATTTT. This chain connects TRBV25-1 to TRBJ1-5, with D tentatively TRBD1 (5 bases). Germline CDR1 is MGHDK and CDR2 is SYGVNS. The CDR3 spans 14 residues. V was shortened by 4 bases and J by 2 bases, with 9 bases between the two germline ends.

V usage is TRBV7-2 and J usage is TRBJ1-5; D not certain. Germline V gene lookup returns CDR1 SGHTA and CDR2 FQGNSA. Trimming removed 5 bases from V and 6 bases from J, with 14 bases in between. The CDR3 is 14 amino acids. This CDR3 reads CASSRTALGQPQHF. The CDR3 nucleotides are TGTGCCAGCAGCAGGACCGCTCTGGGTCAGCCCCAGCATTTT.

The genes are TRBV9 and TRBJ2-7, with D unclear. The V end lost 1 base, the J end lost 2 bases, and 10 bases lay between the germline ends. This CDR3 has 14 amino acids. Germline values: CDR1 SGDLS, CDR2 YYNGEE. CDR3 DNA: TGTGCCAGCAGCGTATCCGATGGGACCTACGAGCAGTACTTC. It yields the protein CASSVSDGTYEQYF. Drawing the rest from reference TRBV9 and TRBJ2-7, the complete variable domain is DSGVTQTPKHLITATGQRVTLRCSPRSGDLSVYWYQQSLDQGLQFLIQYYNGEERAKGNILERFSAQQFPDLHSELNLSSLELGDSALYFCASSVSDGTYEQYFGPGTRLTVT.

The chain joins TRBV6-4 to TRBJ2-7; tentative D call: TRBD1 (6 bases). The CDR3 covers 14 residues. V was clipped by 3 bases and J by 7 bases, with 16 bases between them. The V gene's germline CDR1 is MRHNA and CDR2 SNTAGT. For the CDR3, the DNA is TGTGCCAGCAGTGAACAGGGATCATCGAGTGAGCAGTACTTC. This codes for CASSEQGSSSEQYF.

The rearrangement uses TRBV5-8 and TRBJ1-5; TRBD1 is a possible D gene (5 bases). Germline CDR1 is SGHTS and CDR2 is YDEGEE. Trimming pared 3 bases from V and 0 bases from J, leaving 22 bases between. The CDR3 length is 19 residues. As DNA, the CDR3 is TGTGCCAGCAGCTCCAGGGATCTGATCTTCGGGTATAGCAATCAGCCCCAGCATTTT. Protein: CASSSRDLIFGYSNQPQHF.

J is TRBJ2-1 and V is TRBV7-9; 8 nucleotides agree with TRBD2. Looked up from germline, CDR1 is SEHNR and CDR2 is FQNEAQ (reference sequence). Trimming cost V 4 bases and J 4 bases; bases outside gene matches: 9. The CDR3 sequence is 16 residues long. The CDR3 DNA is TGTGCCAGCAGCTCCGGCGGTGCGGGAGGTTACAATGAGCAGTTCTTC. Translation gives CASSSGGAGGYNEQFF.

The J gene is TRBJ1-2, the V gene TRBV7-9, with D uncertain. Germline CDR1 and CDR2: SEHNR and FQNEAQ (reference sequence). V was clipped by 1 base and J by 6 bases, with 9 bases between them. The CDR3 is 13 residues long. CDR3 sequence: CASSLGSIDGYTF. The CDR3 region has the DNA TGTGCCAGCAGCTTAGGATCTATAGATGGCTACACCTTC.

The rearrangement links TRBV29-1 to TRBJ2-3, with D maybe TRBD1 (6 bases). Trimming took 5 bases from V and 0 from J, leaving 12 bases between them. Germline loops: CDR1 SQVTM, CDR2 ANQGSEA. CDR3 length equals 14 residues. The CDR3 DNA is TGCAGCGTTTGGGACATCTCTAGCACAGATACGCAGTATTTT. Translated: CSVWDISSTDTQYF.

A single count supports this clone. This chain links TRBV9 with TRBJ1-3; 7 positions match TRBD1. Per the germline V gene, CDR1 is SGDLS and CDR2 is YYNGEE. V lost 3 bases, J lost 1 base, and 7 bases stayed unmatched. The CDR3 consists of 16 residues. In DNA form, the CDR3 reads TGTGCCAGCAGCGCGCGTCACAGGGGATCTGGAAACACCATATATTTT. Protein: CASSARHRGSGNTIYF.

The chain links TRBV5-1 to TRBJ1-3; D is possibly TRBD1 (6 bases). Trimming left V 4 bases short and J 0 bases short, with 20 bases between. The CDR3 totals 18 residues. Germline CDR1 is SGHRS and CDR2 is YFSETQ. CDR3 sequence: CASSVIGGQLSSGNTIYF. In DNA, the CDR3 is TGCGCCAGCAGCGTGATAGGAGGACAGTTAAGCTCTGGAAACACCATATATTTT.